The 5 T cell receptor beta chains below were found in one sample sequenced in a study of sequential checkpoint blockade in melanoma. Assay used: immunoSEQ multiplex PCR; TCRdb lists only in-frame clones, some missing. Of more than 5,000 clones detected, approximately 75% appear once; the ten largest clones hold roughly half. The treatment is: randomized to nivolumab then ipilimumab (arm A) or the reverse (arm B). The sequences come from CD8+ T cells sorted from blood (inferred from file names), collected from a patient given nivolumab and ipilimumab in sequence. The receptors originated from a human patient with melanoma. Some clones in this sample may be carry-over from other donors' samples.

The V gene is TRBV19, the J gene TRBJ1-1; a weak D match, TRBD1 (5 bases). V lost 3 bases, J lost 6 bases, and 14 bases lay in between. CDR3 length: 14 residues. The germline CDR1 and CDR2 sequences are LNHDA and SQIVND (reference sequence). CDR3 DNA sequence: TGTGCCAGTAGTATTTCGGGAGGGGCGGCTGAAGCTTTCTTT. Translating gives CASSISGGAAEAFF. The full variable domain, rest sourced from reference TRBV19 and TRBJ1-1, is DGGITQSPKYLFRKEGQNVTLSCEQNLNHDAMYWYRQDPGQGLRLIYYSQIVNDFQKGDIAEGYSVSREKKESFPLTVTSAQKNPTAFYLCASSISGGAAEAFFGQGTRLTVV.

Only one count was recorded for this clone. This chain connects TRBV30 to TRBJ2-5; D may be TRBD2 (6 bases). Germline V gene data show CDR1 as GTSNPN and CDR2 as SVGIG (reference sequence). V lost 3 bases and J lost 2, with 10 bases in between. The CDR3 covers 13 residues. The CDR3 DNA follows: TGTGCCTGGAGCTCCGGGGGTCAAGAGACCCAGTACTTC. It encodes CAWSSGGQETQYF.

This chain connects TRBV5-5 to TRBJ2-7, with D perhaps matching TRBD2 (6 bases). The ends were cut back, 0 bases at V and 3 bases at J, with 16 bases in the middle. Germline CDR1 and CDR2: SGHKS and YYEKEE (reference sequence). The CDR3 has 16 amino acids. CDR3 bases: TGTGCCAGCAGCTTGGGAGGGCGGGGTCCTTTCTACGAGCAGTACTTC. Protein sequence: CASSLGGRGPFYEQYF.

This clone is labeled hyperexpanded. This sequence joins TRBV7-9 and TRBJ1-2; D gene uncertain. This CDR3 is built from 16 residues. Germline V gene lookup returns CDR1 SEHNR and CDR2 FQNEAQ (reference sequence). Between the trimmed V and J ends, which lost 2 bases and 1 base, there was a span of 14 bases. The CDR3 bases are TGTGCCAGCAGCTTACCTGATACTCCCCTTAACTATGGCTACACCTTC. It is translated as CASSLPDTPLNYGYTF.

In DNA, the CDR3 is TGTGCCAGCAGCCCTTTAGGCGGGGCCGACACCGGGGAGCTGTTTTTT. Translated, it gives CASSPLGGADTGELFF. This sequence joins TRBV4-2 and TRBJ2-2; possible D gene TRBD2, 6 bases. This CDR3 spans 16 amino acids. The V gene's germline CDR1 is LGHNA and CDR2 YNFKEQ. V lost 4 bases and J lost 3, with 15 bases in between.